This paragraph reports one T cell receptor (beta chain). Antigen: not known. The data were taken from a study of cytomegalovirus exposure and HLA in healthy donors. Study-level background: From donors who were HLA-typed, an early data release held 75 million to 85 million unique TCRs.

Both 60 Vbeta primers and 13 Jbeta primers went into the PCR. Clones were read by immunoSEQ multiplex PCR, and TCRdb kept only the in-frame ones, dropping some. The sample has approximately 210,000 clones, about four fifths seen once. Regarding the study as a whole: Versus the roughly 670-donor mean, an Asian-associated ancestry cluster reportedly showed fewer N-insertions in a later analysis. The study designated 150 or so TCR beta chains cytomegalovirus-associated.

Germline-derived CDR1 and CDR2 are SGHTA and FQGNSA. The CDR3 totals 14 residues. Trimming took 2 bases from V and 7 from J, leaving 9 bases between them. The sample comprised PBMCs. The chain has TRBV7-2 and TRBJ1-6; no definite D call. This TCR was sampled from a woman aged 45-59 years in good health and CMV-seropositive. The CDR3 DNA sequence: TGTGCCAGCAGCTTATTTCTCGGGAATTCACCCCTCCACTTT. The encoded protein is CASSLFLGNSPLHF.